The 10 T cell receptor beta chains below were found in one sample sequenced in a study of Ad26.COV2.S vaccination and SARS-CoV-2 variants listed by TCRdb under 2021. Library creation used the immunoSEQ multiplex PCR assay. Imported from immuneACCESS, the table was reduced by TCRdb to in-frame sequences with V and J called. These copies leave out some clones; in studies compared against another copy, an unresolved V gene accounts for under half, and the cause of the remainder is not known. The sample table shows about 250,000 clones, and around 90% are seen once. Together, the top ten hold roughly 3% of the sample. In light of the paper, this sample's treatment or condition label describes: some 19 received Ad26.COV2.S at low or high dose, single or two shots; several received placebo; per-sample allocation not given. Repertoires of vaccine and placebo recipients were sequenced from samples taken on day 63 after the first injection.

The sample in question was peripheral blood, obtained in a trial of Ad26.COV2.S vaccine versus placebo. The receptors stem from a person aged 18-65 years who received the Ad26.COV2.S COVID-19 vaccine or a placebo.

This sequence joins TRBV11-2 and TRBJ2-1; D unclear. The germline gives CDR1 SGHAT, CDR2 FQNNGV. Trimming shortened V by 2 bases and J by 4 bases, and 12 bases separated the two germline ends. This CDR3 is 15 amino acids long. As DNA, the CDR3 is TGTGCCAGCAGCTTATCCTCGGGTAGTTACAATGAGCAGTTCTTC. It codes for CASSLSSGSYNEQFF.

The chain carries TRBV6-5 and TRBJ1-4, with D perhaps TRBD1 (5 bases). The CDR3 spans 14 residues. V lost 7 bases and J 5 bases, leaving 14 bases between the germline ends. CDR1 MNHEY and CDR2 SVGAGI come from the germline V gene. CDR3 loop: CASKAGWGNEKLFF. In DNA, the CDR3 is TGTGCCAGCAAAGCGGGCTGGGGGAATGAAAAACTGTTTTTT.

The chain is built from TRBV19 and TRBJ2-3, with 10 bases aligning to TRBD2. In germline, CDR1 is LNHDA, CDR2 SQIVND (reference sequence). The length of the CDR3 is 14 residues. V shed 4 bases and J 6 bases; nucleotides not matched to a gene: 4. This CDR3 reads CASSTLAGDDTQYF. The CDR3 DNA reads as TGTGCCAGTAGTACCCTAGCGGGGGATGATACGCAGTATTTT. The variable domain in full, completed from reference TRBV19 and TRBJ2-3, reads DGGITQSPKYLFRKEGQNVTLSCEQNLNHDAMYWYRQDPGQGLRLIYYSQIVNDFQKGDIAEGYSVSREKKESFPLTVTSAQKNPTAFYLCASSTLAGDDTQYFGPGTRLTVL.

The chain employs TRBV30 and TRBJ2-3; D unclear. Deletions cut 1 base from V and 9 bases from J, with 8 bases between. Germline V gene sequence: CDR1 GTSNPN, CDR2 SVGIG (reference sequence). The CDR3 contains 11 residues. CDR3 coding DNA: TGTGCCTGGAGTGCCCCACGAACGCAGTATTTT. It codes for CAWSAPRTQYF. Supplemented by reference TRBV30 and TRBJ2-3, the full variable domain reads SQTIHQWPATLVQPVGSPLSLECTVEGTSNPNLYWYRQAAGRGLQLLFYSVGIGQISSEVPQNLSASRPQDRQFILSSKKLLLSDSGFYLCAWSAPRTQYFGPGTRLTVL.

This sequence joins TRBV27 and TRBJ2-5, with 10 bases identical to TRBD2. Germline V gene sequence: CDR1 MNHEY, CDR2 SMNVEV (reference sequence). The CDR3 has 15 residues. The J segment lost 9 bases and the V segment lost 3 bases, leaving 10 bases of the junction unmatched. The CDR3 DNA reads TGTGCCAGCAGTTTTAGTAGCGGGAGGCCCGGGGCCCAGTACTTC. This codes for CASSFSSGRPGAQYF.

The V gene is TRBV5-4, the J gene TRBJ2-5, with 8 positions matching TRBD1. The V and J ends lost 6 bases and 5 bases, in that order; junction bases with no gene match: 12. This CDR3 comprises 15 residues. Germline CDR1 reads SGHNT; CDR2 reads YYREEE (reference sequence). The CDR3 loop is CASTWGVRQGETQYF. In DNA form, the CDR3 reads TGTGCCAGCACCTGGGGAGTAAGACAGGGGGAGACCCAGTACTTC.

DNA of the CDR3: TGCAGCGGCGGGTCGGGTAACAATGAGCAGTTCTTC. It specifies CSGGSGNNEQFF. This rearrangement joins TRBV29-1 to TRBJ2-1; a weak D match, TRBD2 (5 bases). The V and J ends lost 7 bases and 5 bases respectively, with 12 bases between them. The germline V gene encodes CDR1 SQVTM and CDR2 ANQGSEA. The CDR3 covers 12 residues.

J is TRBJ1-1 and V is TRBV10-3, with TRBD1 matching 7 bases. The CDR3 sequence is 13 residues long. The germline CDR1 and CDR2 sequences are ENHRY and SYGVKD. Germline trimming cut 0 bases from V and 9 bases from J; bases unmatched to any gene: 4. In DNA, the CDR3 is TGTGCCATCAGTGAGTCGGGGGGACAGCAAGCTTTCTTT. Protein sequence: CAISESGGQQAFF.

The chain joins TRBV6-6 to TRBJ1-1; TRBD1 is a possible D gene (6 bases). Trimming removed 8 bases at V and 6 bases at J, with 16 bases between. CDR3 length: 13 residues. CDR1 MNHNY and CDR2 SVGAGI come from the germline V gene (reference sequence). CDR3 sequence (DNA): TGTGCCAGCGCCTCACAGGGACGCCCTGAAGCTTTCTTT. As protein: CASASQGRPEAFF.

J is TRBJ2-7 and V is TRBV4-3; no definite D call. From germline, CDR1 is LGHNA and CDR2 YSLEER. The CDR3 length is 14 residues. V gave up 0 bases and J gave up 2 bases, with 8 bases separating them. For the CDR3, the DNA is TGCGCCAGCAGCCAAGAACTCAGAGCCTACGAGCAGTACTTC. It yields the protein CASSQELRAYEQYF.